The TCR beta chain described here comes from a study of blood T cell repertoires in COVID-19. J was trimmed by 2 bases and V by 4 bases; bases with no gene match: 11. Germline CDR1 and CDR2: SEHNR and FQNEAQ (reference sequence). The CDR3 consists of 17 residues. The method was immunoSEQ multiplex PCR; TCRdb's version includes in-frame clones alone and lacks a portion of them. The sample includes tens of thousands of clones, 87% of them seen just once. The rearrangement uses TRBV7-9 and TRBJ2-3, with 8 positions matching TRBD1. This TCR was sampled from a man in his 60s with acute or convalescent COVID-19. Sequenced material: peripheral blood. This CDR3 is CASSSTLDRANTDTQYF. Written as DNA, the CDR3 is TGTGCCAGCAGCTCGACCTTGGACAGGGCTAACACAGATACGCAGTATTTT.